This TCR beta chain was captured in a study of T cells in Graves' hyperthyroidism and ophthalmopathy. The wider study: The initial diagnosis was the point when peripheral blood was collected, ahead of any treatment. Broader study findings: Onset of ophthalmopathy came a median 6.5 months after the model predicted it.

This clonotype was recorded at least ten times. No antigen is known for it. CDR3 size: 15 residues. J gave up 0 bases and V 4 bases, and 5 bases lay outside the gene matches. Germline CDR1 is SGHRS and CDR2 is YFSETQ. Amplification of TCR beta CDR3 regions was performed using RNA transcripts as template. HTBI primers drove first-round RT-PCR of the TCR CDR3. TCRdb re-derived calls from the multiplex PCR reads in MiXCR, one entry per CDR3 protein. The sample yields 600,000 to 700,000 distinct CDR3 sequences, around 15% seen once. Diagnosis rested on symptoms, serum thyroxine and TRAb, thyroid ultrasound, and orbital computed tomography. Source material for PBMCs was roughly 10 ml fresh peripheral blood.

The sequence was collected from a woman aged 40 to 50 with Graves' ophthalmopathy. What was sequenced was blood. The rearrangement joins TRBV5-1 to TRBJ1-1; 8 bases agree with TRBD1. CDR3 loop: CASSKGQEMNTEAFF. DNA of the CDR3: TGCGCCAGCAGCAAGGGACAGGAGATGAACACTGAAGCTTTCTTT.